The text below deals with one T cell receptor (beta chain). These data belong to a study of blood T cell repertoires in COVID-19. About the study: Some COVID-19 samples were acute and others convalescent; all came from the United States, Italy and Spain. PBMCs, B-cell-depleted T cells, or T cells provided the cDNA or gDNA that made up the material.

Authors' data handling: Using reference gene primer amplification, nucleated cell counts were estimated. Profiled with immunoSEQ multiplex PCR; TCRdb holds only in-frame clones, not every one. V, J and clone size reflect that table, while D and trimming were determined from the DNA. The sample lists approximately 250,000 clones, 70% to 90% occurring once. V lost 7 bases, J lost 6 bases, and 13 bases lay in between. This CDR3 is 12 amino acids long. The V gene's germline CDR1 is SQVTM and CDR2 ANQGSEA. This study enrolled people aged roughly 18 to 90 from 20 to 25 US geographic areas. This TCR came from a woman aged 40 to 49 with acute COVID-19. The chain links TRBV29-1 to TRBJ1-5; D is possibly TRBD1 (6 bases). The sample comprised PBMCs or T cells enriched from blood (not recorded which). In nucleotides, the CDR3 is TGCAGCGCCCGGGACACGGGTCAGCCCCAGCATTTT. The encoded protein is CSARDTGQPQHF.